The next 26 T cell receptor beta chains were all read from a single sample in a study of metastatic and nonmetastatic thyroid tumors. TCRdb reprocessed the PCR reads using MiXCR. Here the sample spans about 26,000 clones, around 24% being singletons. Each patient went into thyroid surgery without having received any treatment. The sequenced sample consisted of blood. These receptors were collected from a female donor with papillary thyroid cancer or a benign thyroid nodule (not recorded which). Some clones in this sample may be carry-over from other donors' samples.

In its sample, this clone is medium-sized. The chain joins TRBV6-1 to TRBJ2-7; TRBD2 agrees at 9 bases. This CDR3 has 15 amino acids. Germline CDR1 is MNHNS and CDR2 is SASEGT. V shed 2 bases and J 2 bases; nucleotides not matched to a gene: 4. CDR3 protein: CASSERGLAAYEQYF. CDR3 nucleotide sequence: TGTGCCAGCAGTGAACGGGGACTAGCAGCCTACGAGCAGTACTTC.

For this clone: The same CDR3 is also encoded by other DNA sequences in this sample. The rearrangement links TRBV20-1 to TRBJ2-2; 7 bases line up with TRBD2. The CDR3 totals 13 residues. J gave up 7 bases and V 0 bases, and 2 bases lay outside the gene matches. Per germline, CDR1 DFQATT and CDR2 SNEGSKA (reference sequence). CDR3 nucleotides: TGCAGTGCTAGAGAAAGGGAGGGCGGGGAGCTGTTTTTT. Its protein is CSAREREGGELFF.

This clone has a handful of counts. The chain carries TRBV6-1 and TRBJ2-7; 7 positions match TRBD1. CDR1 is MNHNS and CDR2 is SASEGT in the germline V gene. The CDR3 is 13 residues long. Unmatched junction bases numbered 5, after V lost 8 bases and J lost 1 base. The CDR3 DNA sequence: TGTGCCAGCGTATTGGACAGGTCCTACGAGCAGTACTTC. As protein: CASVLDRSYEQYF.

This clone appeared many times. This may be a read error: a much more frequent sequence differs by one nucleotide. Since the CDR3 does not end with the conserved phenylalanine or tryptophan, this likely comes from a read error. This chain uses TRBV12-3 or TRBV12-4 with TRBJ1-4, with 8 bases lining up with TRBD1. This CDR3 spans 14 amino acids. Losses at the gene ends were 3 bases for V and 6 bases for J; bases not matched to a gene: 3. Here the CDR3 DNA reads TGTGCCAGCAGTTTCAGGGGGCGGGATGAAAAACTGTTTTCT. Translating it yields CASSFRGRDEKLFS.

The table lists this clone with many counts. The rearrangement uses TRBV9 and TRBJ2-5; 12 bases align to TRBD2. There are 15 residues in the CDR3. Germline lookup yields CDR1 SGDLS and CDR2 YYNGEE. V trimming: 1 base; J trimming: 2 bases; junction bases outside the gene matches: 0. The CDR3 bases are TGTGCCAGCAGCGTAACTAGCGGGGGGCAAGAGACCCAGTACTTC. Amino acids: CASSVTSGGQETQYF.

By its share, this clone is medium-sized. J is TRBJ2-3 and V is TRBV5-1, with 12 bases aligning to TRBD2. V was clipped by 5 bases and J by 3 bases; unmatched bases: 4. Per the germline V gene, CDR1 is SGHRS and CDR2 is YFSETQ. The CDR3 runs to 15 residues. The CDR3, as DNA: TGCGCCAGCAGTCCTAGCGGGAGGGCGACAGATACGCAGTATTTT. This translates into CASSPSGRATDTQYF.

This CDR3 is CALTSGRTGELFF. The CDR3, as DNA: TGTGCCCTCACATCAGGTCGCACCGGGGAGCTGTTTTTT. The rearrangement joins TRBV19 to TRBJ2-2; no definite D call. Germline V gene sequence: CDR1 LNHDA, CDR2 SQIVND (reference sequence). The CDR3 spans 13 residues. V was clipped by 11 bases and J by 4 bases, with 14 bases between them. The complete variable domain, with remaining parts taken from reference TRBV19 and TRBJ2-2, reads DGGITQSPKYLFRKEGQNVTLSCEQNLNHDAMYWYRQDPGQGLRLIYYSQIVNDFQKGDIAEGYSVSREKKESFPLTVTSAQKNPTAFYLCALTSGRTGELFFGEGSRLTVL.

This clone was picked up a small number of times. A read error may produce the germline difference seen at one junction end. The genes are TRBV7-2 and TRBJ2-7; 12 bases are shared with TRBD2. Germline CDR1 is SGHTA and CDR2 is FQGNSA. This CDR3 comprises 15 residues. CDR3: CASILGLAGLGEQYF. In DNA form, the CDR3 reads TGTGCCAGCATCTTAGGACTAGCGGGATTGGGAGAGCAGTACTTC. The full variable domain, completed using reference TRBV7-2 and TRBJ2-7, is GAGVSQSPSNKVTEKGKDVELRCDPISGHTALYWYRQSLGQGLEFLIYFQGNSAPDKSGLPSDRFSAERTGGSVSTLTIQRTQQEDSAVYLCASILGLAGLGEQYFGPGTRLTVT.

Note on this clone: The junction does not match germline at one end; this may be a read error. V usage is TRBV27 and J usage is TRBJ2-5; TRBD2 matches 7 bases. Germline V gene data show CDR1 as MNHEY and CDR2 as SMNVEV (reference sequence). CDR3 length: 19 residues. The CDR3 DNA reads as TGTGCCAGCAGTCACCCTGGCGGGAGTGCCTCTTTTACTCAAGATACCCAGTACTTC. This codes for CASSHPGGSASFTQDTQYF.

This clone is medium-sized (0.01 to 0.1%) by share. V and J are TRBV19 and TRBJ2-1, with TRBD2 matching 8 bases. The length of the CDR3 is 15 residues. The V gene's germline CDR1 is LNHDA and CDR2 SQIVND (reference sequence). J gave up 1 base and V 8 bases, and 7 bases lay outside the gene matches. Here the CDR3 reads CASSRQRESYNEQFF. CDR3 coding DNA: TGTGCCAGTTCCCGACAGCGGGAGTCCTACAATGAGCAGTTCTTC.

This clone was counted ten times or more. V is TRBV18 and J is TRBJ1-4, with D hard to call. The CDR3 consists of 16 residues. CDR1 and CDR2 from the germline V gene are KGHSH and LQKENI. V shed 1 base and J shed 1 base, with 10 bases lying between them. For the CDR3, the DNA is TGTGCCAGCTCACCACTTATCGGGGTAACTAATGAAAAACTGTTTTTT. Translated, it gives CASSPLIGVTNEKLFF.

There are many counts of this clone. The chain employs TRBV20-1 and TRBJ2-5; 9 bases align to TRBD2. The junction had 8 bases not matched to a gene; V was cut back by 1 base and J by 5 bases. The CDR3 contains 15 residues. CDR1 DFQATT and CDR2 SNEGSKA come from the germline V gene (reference sequence). CDR3 coding DNA: TGCAGTGCTAGAGTAGGCGGGAGGGCCTGGGAGACCCAGTACTTC. The encoded protein is CSARVGGRAWETQYF.

This clone was found a few times. Germline and junction disagree at one end, which may indicate a read error. This sequence joins TRBV10-3 and TRBJ2-7; possibly TRBD1 or TRBD2 for D (5 bases each). This CDR3 is 16 amino acids long. The germline V gene encodes CDR1 ENHRY and CDR2 SYGVKD. CDR3 DNA: TGTGCCATCAGTGAGCCCGGACACCCTAGCTCCTGCGAGCAGTACTTC. Translated, it gives CAISEPGHPSSCEQYF.

This chain uses TRBV15 with TRBJ2-1; TRBD1 agrees at 7 bases. With 0 bases clipped from V and 8 bases from J, the junction kept 7 bases outside the gene matches. CDR3 size: 15 residues. Germline values: CDR1 LNHNV, CDR2 YYDKDF (reference sequence). The CDR3 DNA reads as TGTGCCACCAGCAGAGATGGAGAGGGGGCGGATGAGCAGTTCTTC. It translates to CATSRDGEGADEQFF.

Many counts were recorded for this clone. The CDR3 spells CASSLEGSANQPQHF. In DNA, the CDR3 is TGTGCCAGCAGCTTGGAAGGCAGTGCAAATCAGCCCCAGCATTTT. This chain links TRBV5-8 with TRBJ1-5; D call uncertain. V was trimmed by 0 bases and J by 4 bases, leaving 11 bases between them. Germline V gene lookup returns CDR1 SGHTS and CDR2 YDEGEE. The CDR3 loop spans 15 amino acids.

This clone has just a few counts. V usage is TRBV6-1 and J usage is TRBJ2-7; D unclear. CDR3 length equals 11 residues. The germline V gene encodes CDR1 MNHNS and CDR2 SASEGT. Deletions cut 7 bases from V and 7 bases from J, with 11 bases between. In DNA form, the CDR3 reads TGTGCCAGCATTCCCCTTTTGGAGCAGTACTTC. This sequence encodes CASIPLLEQYF.

By frequency in the sample, this clone is medium-sized (0.01 to 0.1%). DNA of the CDR3: TGTGCCAGCAGTTTAGATTGGAACAGCCAGGTCCAAAGCTACGAGCAGTACTTC. Its translation: CASSLDWNSQVQSYEQYF. The rearrangement uses TRBV27 and TRBJ2-7, with D uncertain. The germline V gene has CDR1 MNHEY and CDR2 SMNVEV (reference sequence). V was pared by 2 bases and J by 3 bases, with 23 bases between. This CDR3 region has 18 residues.

This clone occurred once. The J gene is TRBJ2-7, the V gene TRBV5-6, with TRBD2 identical over 10 bases. This CDR3 contains 17 residues. J was trimmed by 0 bases and V by 1 base; bases with no gene match: 7. Germline V gives CDR1 SGHDT, CDR2 YYEEEE. Written as DNA, the CDR3 is TGTGCCAGCAGCTTGAGCCTAGCGGGGGTAAGCTCCTACGAGCAGTACTTC. Translated: CASSLSLAGVSSYEQYF.

Many counts were recorded for this clone. The chain joins TRBV20-1 to TRBJ2-2; no firm D call. The germline gives CDR1 DFQATT, CDR2 SNEGSKA (reference sequence). Trimming left V 3 bases short and J 7 bases short, with 12 bases between. The CDR3 has 13 amino acids. The chain's CDR3 is CSARPDSVGELFF. In nucleotides, the CDR3 is TGCAGTGCTAGGCCCGACTCTGTCGGGGAGCTGTTTTTT.

This clone is medium-sized within its sample. Additional DNA sequences in this sample encode the identical CDR3. This CDR3 is CAWSVSRTHYNEQFF. Written as DNA, the CDR3 is TGTGCCTGGAGTGTATCCAGGACCCACTACAATGAGCAGTTCTTC. This chain connects TRBV30 to TRBJ2-1; D remains ambiguous. There are 15 residues in the CDR3. V shed 0 bases and J shed 3 bases, with 12 bases lying between them. From germline, CDR1 is GTSNPN and CDR2 SVGIG (reference sequence).

About this clone: One end of the junction varies from germline; a read error may be responsible. V and J are TRBV20-1 and TRBJ1-1; D unresolved. CDR1 DFQATT and CDR2 SNEGSKA come from the germline V gene (reference sequence). This CDR3 has 14 residues. The CDR3 nucleotides are TGCAGTGATAGAGAATTACGTGGAAACACTGAAGATTTCTTT. Protein product: CSDRELRGNTEDFF.

The rearrangement joins TRBV20-1 to TRBJ2-7, with D unresolved. CDR3 length equals 14 residues. CDR1 DFQATT and CDR2 SNEGSKA come from the germline V gene (reference sequence). The V end lost 1 base, the J end lost 0 bases, and 10 bases lay between the germline ends. The CDR3: CSARGARDSYEQYF. DNA of the CDR3: TGCAGTGCTAGAGGGGCCAGAGACTCCTACGAGCAGTACTTC.

This clone is labeled as medium-sized. The chain links TRBV6-1 to TRBJ1-2; no clear D. This CDR3 contains 14 residues. V lost 4 bases, J lost 0 bases, and 9 bases lay in between. Germline assignment: CDR1 MNHNS and CDR2 SASEGT. The CDR3 nucleotides read TGTGCCAGCAGTGCTGAGTTAGCTAACTATGGCTACACCTTC. It yields the protein CASSAELANYGYTF.

This clone was seen only a few times. This chain uses TRBV6-1 with TRBJ1-4; possibly TRBD1 for D (5 bases). CDR3 length equals 14 residues. V was shortened by 8 bases and J by 4 bases, with 14 bases between the two germline ends. Germline CDR1 MNHNS, CDR2 SASEGT. In nucleotides, the CDR3 is TGTGCCAGCGCCAGGAGGGGCGGTAATGAAAAACTGTTTTTT. This codes for CASARRGGNEKLFF.

This clone was counted many times. A much bigger clone sits one base away, suggesting this may be a read error. The chain links TRBV5-5 to TRBJ1-2, with TRBD1 matching over 7 bases. V was clipped by 5 bases and J by 1 base; unmatched bases: 5. The germline gives CDR1 SGHKS, CDR2 YYEKEE (reference sequence). The CDR3 extends over 14 amino acids. In nucleotides, the CDR3 is TGTGCCAGCAGGGCCGGACAGGTTAACTATGGCTACACCTTC. Protein product: CASRAGQVNYGYTF.

This clone has ten or more counts. The rearrangement joins TRBV19 to TRBJ2-3; 9 bases are shared with TRBD2. CDR1 and CDR2 (germline): LNHDA, SQIVND (reference sequence). Germline trimming cut 4 bases from V and 0 bases from J; bases unmatched to any gene: 11. This CDR3 spans 18 amino acids. The CDR3 loop is CASSKQVGAGGSTDTQYF. The CDR3 coding sequence is TGTGCCAGTAGTAAACAGGTGGGAGCGGGAGGAAGCACAGATACGCAGTATTTT.